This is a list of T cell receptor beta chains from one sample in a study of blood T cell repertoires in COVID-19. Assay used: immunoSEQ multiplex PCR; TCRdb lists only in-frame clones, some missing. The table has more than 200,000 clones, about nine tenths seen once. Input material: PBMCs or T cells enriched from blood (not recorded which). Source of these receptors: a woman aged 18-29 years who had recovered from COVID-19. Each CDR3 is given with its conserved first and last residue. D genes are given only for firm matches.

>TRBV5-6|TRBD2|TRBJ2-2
CATSVQRGNTGELFF
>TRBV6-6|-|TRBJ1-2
CASSAGTLFYGYTF
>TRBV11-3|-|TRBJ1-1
CASSSHRTEAFF
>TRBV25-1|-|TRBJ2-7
CASSASYEQYF
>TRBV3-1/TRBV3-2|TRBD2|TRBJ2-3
CASSPTSGPTDTQYF
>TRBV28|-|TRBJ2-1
CASLRPSRNEQFF
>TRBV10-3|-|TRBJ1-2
CAISTANYGYTF
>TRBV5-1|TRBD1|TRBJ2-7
CASSLGMVRTGGKQYF
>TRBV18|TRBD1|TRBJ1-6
CASSTRTGGLNSPLHF
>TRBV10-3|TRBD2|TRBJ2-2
CATGRGGSESGELFF
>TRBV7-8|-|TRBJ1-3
CASSLGRFSGNTIYF